Shown below are 31 T cell receptor beta chains from a single sample sequenced in a study of T cell repertoires in cytomegalovirus infection. MiXCR, run by TCRdb on the reads, gives a single entry per CDR3 protein. The data contain hundreds of thousands of distinct CDR3 sequences, 9.5% of them seen just once; the ten biggest clones take up 4.3%. The sample consisted of PBMCs. The receptors were sampled from a human donor in good health (CMV status not recorded). Some clones in this sample may be carry-over from other donors' samples.

The chain has TRBV18 and TRBJ1-1; weak D call: TRBD1 (5 bases). The CDR3 contains 14 residues. Germline V CDR1 and CDR2: KGHSH, LQKENI. The ends were cut back, 2 bases at V and 10 bases at J, with 17 bases in the middle. CDR3 loop: CASSPELDRARAFF. The DNA of the CDR3 is TGTGCCAGCTCACCAGAGTTAGACAGAGCAAGAGCTTTCTTT. Drawing the rest from reference TRBV18 and TRBJ1-1, the complete variable domain is NAGVMQNPRHLVRRRGQEARLRCSPMKGHSHVYWYRQLPEEGLKFMVYLQKENIIDESGMPKERFSAEFPKEGPSILRIQQVVRGDSAAYFCASSPELDRARAFFGQGTRLTVV.

This clonotype appeared a few times. The chain is built from TRBV6-6 and TRBJ1-2; D ambiguous. V dropped 7 bases and J dropped 6 bases, with 9 bases sitting between them. Germline V lookup: CDR1 MNHNY, CDR2 SVGAGI (reference sequence). The CDR3 covers 11 residues. CDR3 residues: CASMIGDGYTF. The CDR3 DNA reads as TGTGCCAGCATGATCGGGGATGGCTACACCTTC.

This clonotype was seen repeatedly, ten times or more. The J gene is TRBJ2-3, the V gene TRBV24-1; TRBD1 is a possible D gene (6 bases). Trimming took off 3 bases at V and 6 bases at J, with 15 bases between the two ends. Germline values: CDR1 KGHDR, CDR2 SFDVKD. CDR3 size: 15 residues. The DNA for the CDR3 is TGTGCCACCAGTGATCCCCAGGGGCAGTCTGATACGCAGTATTTT. Translated, it gives CATSDPQGQSDTQYF.

The chain combines TRBV28 with TRBJ1-2; 7 nucleotides agree with TRBD1. The ends lost 7 bases at V and 1 base at J; junction bases unmatched: 9. The CDR3 runs 15 residues. The germline V gene encodes CDR1 MDHEN and CDR2 SYDVKM. The CDR3 protein is CASTLPGGSNYGYTF. The CDR3 region has the DNA TGTGCCAGCACCCTACCAGGGGGAAGTAACTATGGCTACACCTTC.

In this sample, this clonotype turned up a few times. The V and J genes are TRBV10-3 and TRBJ2-7, with a tentative D call TRBD1 (6 bases). The CDR3 totals 14 residues. Trimming pared 8 bases from V and 2 bases from J, leaving 16 bases between. Germline V lookup: CDR1 ENHRY, CDR2 SYGVKD. CDR3 sequence: CAISSYRDTYEQYF. CDR3 nucleotide sequence: TGTGCCATCTCGTCCTACAGGGATACCTACGAGCAGTACTTC.

The genes are TRBV10-3 and TRBJ2-5; the D gene is possibly TRBD2 (5 bases). The germline CDR1 and CDR2 sequences are ENHRY and SYGVKD. The CDR3 extends over 12 amino acids. The germline V and J ends were trimmed by 8 bases and 5 bases, with 12 bases remaining between them. Here the CDR3 DNA reads TGTGCCATCGGGATGGGAGCGGAGACCCAGTACTTC. Translating it yields CAIGMGAETQYF.

Ten or more counts support this clonotype. The rearrangement links TRBV7-2 to TRBJ1-2; D unresolved. Trimming took off 2 bases at V and 4 bases at J, with 11 bases between the two ends. Looked up from germline, CDR1 is SGHTA and CDR2 is FQGNSA. This CDR3 region has 14 residues. The CDR3 loop is CASSLKGSFYGYTF. In DNA form, the CDR3 reads TGTGCCAGCAGCTTAAAAGGGTCCTTCTATGGCTACACCTTC.

The J gene is TRBJ1-6, the V gene TRBV27; possible D gene TRBD1, 5 bases. This CDR3 spans 14 amino acids. V was clipped by 5 bases and J by 3 bases, with 8 bases between them. From germline, CDR1 is MNHEY and CDR2 SMNVEV (reference sequence). The CDR3 DNA is TGTGCCAGCAGTCTCAGGGACTATAATTCACCCCTCCACTTT. Amino acids: CASSLRDYNSPLHF.

J is TRBJ2-1 and V is TRBV15; TRBD2 agrees at 7 bases. The CDR3 loop spans 16 amino acids. Germline V CDR1 and CDR2: LNHNV, YYDKDF (reference sequence). The junction had 10 bases not matched to a gene; V was cut back by 5 bases and J by 3 bases. The CDR3 DNA reads as TGTGCCACCAGCCCCCTAAGGGGCGGGGGCTACAATGAGCAGTTCTTC. This translates into CATSPLRGGGYNEQFF.

The V and J genes are TRBV20-1 and TRBJ2-1, with D perhaps assigned TRBD1 or TRBD2 (5 bases each). V was clipped by 6 bases and J by 4 bases, with 19 bases between them. Per germline, CDR1 DFQATT and CDR2 SNEGSKA (reference sequence). There are 15 residues in the CDR3. The CDR3 nucleotides are TGCAGTGCCAACCGGGACGGGGAGACGTACAATGAGCAGTTCTTC. Protein product: CSANRDGETYNEQFF.

The chain has TRBV28 and TRBJ1-2; no firm D call. Trimming removed 2 bases at V and 0 bases at J, with 4 bases between. The germline V gene encodes CDR1 MDHEN and CDR2 SYDVKM. The CDR3 covers 13 residues. CDR3 in DNA: TGTGCCAGCAGTTTAAGGACTAACTATGGCTACACCTTC. Translating it yields CASSLRTNYGYTF.

J is TRBJ2-7 and V is TRBV12-5; D possibly corresponds to TRBD1 (6 bases). Per germline, CDR1 LGHNT and CDR2 FRNRAP. The CDR3 runs 17 residues. With 1 base removed from V and 0 bases from J, the gap between germline ends came to 16 bases. CDR3 coding DNA: TGTGCTAGTGGTTTGGCTCCCTCGGGACATAACTCCTACGAGCAGTACTTC. Its protein product is CASGLAPSGHNSYEQYF. The full variable domain, in which reference TRBV12-5 and TRBJ2-7 provide the parts outside the CDR3, is DARVTQTPRHKVTEMGQEVTMRCQPILGHNTVFWYRQTMMQGLELLAYFRNRAPLDDSGMPKDRFSAEMPDATLATLKIQPSEPRDSAVYFCASGLAPSGHNSYEQYFGPGTRLTVT.

This CDR3 is CASSQDPAYMNTEAFF. As DNA, the CDR3 is TGCGCCAGCAGCCAAGATCCGGCATATATGAACACTGAAGCTTTCTTT. The chain recombines TRBV4-3 with TRBJ1-1; D not certain. This CDR3 has 16 residues. Trimming cost V 0 bases and J 0 bases, with 11 bases left between them. Looked up from germline, CDR1 is LGHNA and CDR2 is YSLEER.

This clonotype was observed many times. This chain joins TRBV7-8 and TRBJ2-7, with D maybe TRBD1 (5 bases). The CDR3 consists of 15 residues. Per germline, CDR1 SGHVS and CDR2 FQNEAQ. The germline V and J ends were trimmed by 4 bases and 1 base, with 14 bases remaining between them. This CDR3 is CASSSRRQRSYEQYF. In DNA form, the CDR3 reads TGTGCCAGCAGCTCCCGCAGACAGAGATCCTACGAGCAGTACTTC.

This sequence joins TRBV5-4 and TRBJ1-4; the D gene is possibly TRBD1 (6 bases). The germline V and J ends were trimmed by 2 bases and 4 bases, with 9 bases remaining between them. The CDR3 extends over 14 amino acids. Germline V gene lookup returns CDR1 SGHNT and CDR2 YYREEE (reference sequence). CDR3 protein: CASSFGTSNEKLFF. The CDR3, as DNA: TGTGCCAGCAGCTTCGGGACAAGTAATGAAAAACTGTTTTTT.

The CDR3 DNA reads as TGTGGGTCCGGGACGGGCGTTTCACCCCTCCACTTT. Protein sequence: CGSGTGVSPLHF. The J gene is TRBJ1-6, the V gene TRBV5-6; tentative D call: TRBD1 (5 bases). This CDR3 is built from 12 residues. Looked up from germline, CDR1 is SGHDT and CDR2 is YYEEEE.

This clonotype was counted between two and nine times. The CDR3 DNA is TGTGCCAGTAGTTCCGGGACAGACTACGAGCAGTACTTC. It is translated as CASSSGTDYEQYF. The chain carries TRBV19 and TRBJ2-7; 7 nucleotides line up with TRBD1. The CDR3 loop spans 13 amino acids. Losses at the gene ends were 5 bases for V and 3 bases for J; bases not matched to a gene: 4. Germline V gene lookup returns CDR1 LNHDA and CDR2 SQIVND (reference sequence). Drawing the rest from reference TRBV19 and TRBJ2-7, the complete variable domain is DGGITQSPKYLFRKEGQNVTLSCEQNLNHDAMYWYRQDPGQGLRLIYYSQIVNDFQKGDIAEGYSVSREKKESFPLTVTSAQKNPTAFYLCASSSGTDYEQYFGPGTRLTVT.

V gene TRBV6-2 or TRBV6-3 combines with J gene TRBJ2-1; 10 nucleotides match TRBD2. V was pared by 0 bases and J by 7 bases, with 3 bases of the junction left unmatched. The CDR3 has 15 amino acids. CDR1 is MNHEY and CDR2 is SVGEGT in the germline V gene. CDR3 nucleotides: TGTGCCAGCAGTTACTCAAGCGGGAGGGTAAATGAGCAGTTCTTC. This encodes CASSYSSGRVNEQFF.

This clonotype was recorded many times. This rearrangement joins TRBV7-2 to TRBJ1-2; no reliable D call. Per germline, CDR1 SGHTA and CDR2 FQGNSA. Trimming cost V 6 bases and J 10 bases, with 12 bases left between them. The CDR3 has 11 residues. The CDR3 protein is CASSPDGAYTF. The CDR3 bases are TGTGCCAGCAGTCCTGATGGTGCCTACACCTTC.

The chain recombines TRBV19 with TRBJ2-5; TRBD2 matches at 8 bases. This CDR3 region has 14 residues. Per germline, CDR1 LNHDA and CDR2 SQIVND (reference sequence). V lost 3 bases and J lost 4; bases outside the gene matches: 4. CDR3 bases: TGTGCCAGTAGTATTGTCGGGGGGGTAGAGACCCAGTACTTC. Its protein product is CASSIVGGVETQYF. Drawing the rest from reference TRBV19 and TRBJ2-5, the complete variable domain is DGGITQSPKYLFRKEGQNVTLSCEQNLNHDAMYWYRQDPGQGLRLIYYSQIVNDFQKGDIAEGYSVSREKKESFPLTVTSAQKNPTAFYLCASSIVGGVETQYFGPGTRLLVL.

This clonotype occurred many times. The chain has TRBV6-5 and TRBJ1-4; D is perhaps TRBD1 (5 bases). Germline values: CDR1 MNHEY, CDR2 SVGAGI. The CDR3 is 16 residues long. The V and J ends lost 0 bases and 13 bases respectively, with 21 bases between them. The CDR3 here is CASSYSSQGPVLGLFF. Written as DNA, the CDR3 is TGTGCCAGCAGTTACTCGTCGCAGGGTCCGGTCCTGGGACTGTTTTTT.

The chain employs TRBV12-3 or TRBV12-4 and TRBJ1-1; TRBD1 is a possible D gene (5 bases). Trimming removed 5 bases at V and 1 base at J, with 14 bases between. This CDR3 spans 15 amino acids. The CDR3 region has the DNA TGTGCCAGCAGTAGTTTTTGGGGGGGGAACACTGAAGCTTTCTTT. This translates into CASSSFWGGNTEAFF.

This clonotype was found many times. V and J are TRBV7-2 and TRBJ2-3; D assignment may be TRBD1 or TRBD2 (5 bases each). V was pared by 5 bases and J by 4 bases, with 13 bases between. This CDR3 is built from 14 residues. Germline CDR1 reads SGHTA; CDR2 reads FQGNSA. DNA of the CDR3: TGTGCCAGCAGCATGTTCGGGGCCGCAGATACGCAGTATTTT. Encoded protein: CASSMFGAADTQYF.

This clonotype was observed a handful of times. V usage is TRBV27 and J usage is TRBJ2-1; either TRBD1 or TRBD2 may supply D (5 bases each). The germline V gene encodes CDR1 MNHEY and CDR2 SMNVEV (reference sequence). The V and J ends lost 0 bases and 8 bases respectively, with 14 bases between them. The CDR3 extends over 15 amino acids. CDR3 amino acids: CASSLSRGATDEQFF. As DNA, the CDR3 is TGTGCCAGCAGTTTATCGAGGGGAGCAACCGATGAGCAGTTCTTC.

Only a few counts were recorded for this clonotype. The gene calls are TRBV7-2 and TRBJ1-3; 11 nucleotides match TRBD1. V was clipped by 5 bases and J by 3 bases; unmatched bases: 6. The CDR3 sequence is 16 residues long. Germline lookup yields CDR1 SGHTA and CDR2 FQGNSA. CDR3 sequence reads: CASSRTGGLNGNTIYF. As DNA, the CDR3 is TGTGCCAGCAGCCGGACAGGGGGCCTGAATGGAAACACCATATATTTT. The variable domain in full, with the rest retrieved from reference TRBV7-2 and TRBJ1-3, is GAGVSQSPSNKVTEKGKDVELRCDPISGHTALYWYRQSLGQGLEFLIYFQGNSAPDKSGLPSDRFSAERTGGSVSTLTIQRTQQEDSAVYLCASSRTGGLNGNTIYFGEGSWLTVV.

The V and J genes are TRBV27 and TRBJ2-5, with a weak D call TRBD2 (5 bases). Germline loops: CDR1 MNHEY, CDR2 SMNVEV (reference sequence). The CDR3 spans 14 residues. V lost 0 bases and J lost 6, with 11 bases in between. DNA for the CDR3: TGTGCCAGCAGTTTATCGACCCTCGGGAAGACCCAGTACTTC. Translation: CASSLSTLGKTQYF.

This clonotype has ten or more counts. The CDR3 reads CASSFAPGGYEQYF. CDR3 in DNA: TGTGCCAGCAGCTTCGCGCCAGGGGGCTACGAGCAGTACTTC. The chain is built from TRBV7-2 and TRBJ2-7; 7 bases are shared with TRBD1. CDR1 and CDR2 (germline): SGHTA, FQGNSA. The CDR3 is made up of 14 amino acids. V lost 3 bases to trimming and J lost 3 bases; unmatched junction nucleotides: 5.

This rearrangement joins TRBV6-2 or TRBV6-3 to TRBJ1-1; possibly TRBD1 for D (5 bases). The CDR3 contains 15 residues. CDR1 and CDR2 from the germline V gene are MNHEY and SVGEGT. Trimming removed 2 bases at V and 1 base at J, with 11 bases between. The CDR3 sequence: CASSYPRQPNTEAFF. CDR3 coding DNA: TGTGCCAGCAGTTACCCGAGACAGCCGAACACTGAAGCTTTCTTT.

This clonotype came up a few times. V usage is TRBV7-2 and J usage is TRBJ2-7; perhaps TRBD1 as D (7 bases). Trimming stripped 3 bases from V and 5 bases from J, with 11 bases between. This CDR3 comprises 13 residues. From germline, CDR1 is SGHTA and CDR2 FQGNSA. CDR3 in amino acids: CASSFRRGDEQYF. CDR3 coding DNA: TGTGCCAGCAGCTTCCGCAGGGGGGACGAGCAGTACTTC.

V usage is TRBV28 and J usage is TRBJ1-2; unclear D gene. Between the trimmed V and J ends, which lost 6 bases and 0 bases, there was a span of 17 bases. CDR1 and CDR2 from the germline V gene are MDHEN and SYDVKM. CDR3 length: 16 residues. In nucleotides, the CDR3 is TGTGCCAGCAGACCTCTTGGACGGACCCCTAACTATGGCTACACCTTC. It translates to CASRPLGRTPNYGYTF.

V is TRBV5-6 and J is TRBJ2-5, with D uncertain. V was clipped by 0 bases and J by 6 bases, with 12 bases between them. Germline V lookup: CDR1 SGHDT, CDR2 YYEEEE. This CDR3 spans 14 amino acids. CDR3 residues: CASSLGTARQTQYF. The CDR3 DNA is TGTGCCAGCAGCTTGGGGACGGCTAGGCAGACCCAGTACTTC.